The 25 T cell receptor beta chains listed next were all sequenced from one sample in a study of Ad26.COV2.S vaccination and SARS-CoV-2 variants (dated by TCRdb to 2020 to 2023). The treatment or condition label corresponds to: roughly 19 received Ad26.COV2.S at low or high dose, single or two shots; 5 received placebo; per-sample allocation not given. For vaccine and placebo recipients, repertoires were sequenced using samples collected on day 63 after the first injection. Libraries were prepared through the immunoSEQ multiplex PCR assay. The immuneACCESS repertoire file appears here via TCRdb, limited to in-frame rearrangements. These files lack a portion of the clones; in checked studies, under half of the deficit traces to unresolved V genes, and the cause of the others is not known. The sample table lists approximately 450,000 clones, around nine tenths of them with a count of one. Clones ranked in the top ten supply over 9% of the sample.

The specimen comprised peripheral blood, sampled in a trial of Ad26.COV2.S vaccine versus placebo. Receptor source: a person between 18 and 59 years old who received the Ad26.COV2.S COVID-19 vaccine or a placebo.

J is TRBJ2-5 and V is TRBV27, with 8 positions matching TRBD1. Trimming removed 5 bases from V and 4 bases from J; junction bases left unmatched: 12. From germline, CDR1 is MNHEY and CDR2 SMNVEV (reference sequence). CDR3 length equals 16 residues. For the CDR3, the DNA is TGTGCCAGCAGTCCGCCCGGGACAGGTTGGGCAGAGACCCAGTACTTC. Its protein product is CASSPPGTGWAETQYF.

This rearrangement joins TRBV7-9 to TRBJ2-1; D gene ambiguous. The V end was cut by 1 base, the J end by 8 bases, with 6 bases between. Germline CDR1 is SEHNR and CDR2 is FQNEAQ (reference sequence). The CDR3 extends over 12 amino acids. CDR3 bases: TGTGCCAGCAGCTTAGGATCCGATGAGCAGTTCTTC. This translates into CASSLGSDEQFF.

The genes are TRBV4-3 and TRBJ1-2, with 7 bases lining up with TRBD1. Germline V gives CDR1 LGHNA, CDR2 YSLEER. CDR3 length equals 16 residues. The V gene end was trimmed by 1 base and the J gene end by 4 bases; junction bases not matched to a gene: 9. The CDR3 protein is CASSQAGQVSVYGYTF. In DNA, the CDR3 is TGCGCCAGCAGCCAAGCTGGACAGGTATCAGTCTATGGCTACACCTTC.

V and J are TRBV12-3 or TRBV12-4 and TRBJ1-2; no reliable D call. Trimming removed 10 bases at V and 2 bases at J, with 14 bases between. This CDR3 has 13 amino acids. CDR3: CAISLVPNYGYTF. CDR3 DNA: TGTGCCATCTCCCTCGTTCCAAACTATGGCTACACCTTC.

This clone was observed a handful of times. The J gene is TRBJ2-7, the V gene TRBV7-2, with D unresolved. There are 15 residues in the CDR3. V was cut by 1 base and J by 0 bases, with 10 bases left in between. From germline, CDR1 is SGHTA and CDR2 FQGNSA. CDR3 region: CASSLEGMASYEQYF. CDR3 nucleotides: TGTGCCAGCAGCTTAGAAGGGATGGCCTCCTACGAGCAGTACTTC.

Here the CDR3 DNA reads TGTGCCAGCTCACCCCCGGGACTCAAGAATCAGCCCCAGCATTTT. It codes for CASSPPGLKNQPQHF. V and J are TRBV18 and TRBJ1-5; a possible D gene is TRBD1 (5 bases). V was pared by 3 bases and J by 4 bases, with 13 bases between. The CDR3 length is 15 residues. Germline CDR1 KGHSH, CDR2 LQKENI. The whole variable domain, remainder taken from reference TRBV18 and TRBJ1-5, is NAGVMQNPRHLVRRRGQEARLRCSPMKGHSHVYWYRQLPEEGLKFMVYLQKENIIDESGMPKERFSAEFPKEGPSILRIQQVVRGDSAAYFCASSPPGLKNQPQHFGDGTRLSIL.

The rearrangement joins TRBV7-9 to TRBJ2-7, with a possible D match to TRBD2 (6 bases). This CDR3 comprises 19 residues. The V and J ends lost 1 base and 3 bases respectively, with 25 bases between them. Germline V gives CDR1 SEHNR, CDR2 FQNEAQ (reference sequence). The CDR3 loop is CASSLGSVGGINPVYEQYF. CDR3 nucleotide sequence: TGTGCCAGCAGCTTAGGGTCGGTGGGAGGAATCAACCCCGTCTACGAGCAGTACTTC.

This clone was seen just once. The chain uses TRBV5-6 and TRBJ2-3; 11 nucleotides align to TRBD2. CDR3 length equals 17 residues. Germline CDR1 reads SGHDT; CDR2 reads YYEEEE. Unmatched junction bases numbered 5, after V lost 1 base and J lost 1 base. CDR3 bases: TGTGCCAGCAGCTTGAGGTTACTAGCGGGGGGCACAGATACGCAGTATTTT. Translation gives CASSLRLLAGGTDTQYF.

The chain carries TRBV5-4 and TRBJ1-1; D uncertain. Trimming pared 4 bases from V and 0 bases from J, leaving 13 bases between. Germline lookup yields CDR1 SGHNT and CDR2 YYREEE (reference sequence). The CDR3 consists of 15 residues. The CDR3 here is CASSLGGVMNTEAFF. CDR3 bases: TGTGCCAGCAGCCTAGGAGGCGTCATGAACACTGAAGCTTTCTTT.

This chain connects TRBV28 to TRBJ2-5, with unresolved D. The germline V gene has CDR1 MDHEN and CDR2 SYDVKM. The CDR3 is 14 amino acids. Trimming took 6 bases from V and 5 from J, leaving 16 bases between them. CDR3 loop: CASSPIVLGETQYF. DNA for the CDR3: TGTGCCAGCAGCCCCATTGTCCTTGGGGAGACCCAGTACTTC.

The CDR3 DNA sequence: TGTGCCACAACCGGGACCGCATTCGATGAGCAGTTCTTC. Its protein is CATTGTAFDEQFF. The rearrangement links TRBV19 to TRBJ2-1; either TRBD1 or TRBD2 may supply D (5 bases each). There are 13 residues in the CDR3. CDR1 is LNHDA and CDR2 is SQIVND in the germline V gene (reference sequence). Trimming stripped 10 bases from V and 8 bases from J, with 18 bases between.

This clone was observed a few times. J is TRBJ1-5 and V is TRBV24-1, with D perhaps matching TRBD1 (6 bases). From germline, CDR1 is KGHDR and CDR2 SFDVKD. CDR3 length: 17 residues. The V and J ends lost 1 base and 3 bases respectively, with 15 bases between them. CDR3 loop: CATSDFLPGVNNQPQHF. In DNA form, the CDR3 reads TGTGCCACCAGTGATTTTTTACCAGGGGTGAACAATCAGCCCCAGCATTTT.

The V gene is TRBV19, the J gene TRBJ1-1; TRBD1 is a possible D gene (6 bases). From germline, CDR1 is LNHDA and CDR2 SQIVND (reference sequence). Trimming removed 5 bases at V and 0 bases at J, with 13 bases between. The CDR3 runs to 15 residues. The CDR3 reads CASSPHRALNTEAFF. DNA for the CDR3: TGTGCCAGTAGTCCACACAGGGCCTTGAACACTGAAGCTTTCTTT.

This chain uses TRBV7-2 with TRBJ1-2; D unresolved. The V end lost 10 bases, the J end lost 8 bases, and 23 bases lay between the germline ends. The CDR3 covers 14 residues. CDR1 is SGHTA, CDR2 FQGNSA, per germline. CDR3 sequence (DNA): TGTGCCACCCCAAACCCTCGGACGTCCAGAGGCTACACCTTC. Translation gives CATPNPRTSRGYTF.

The chain combines TRBV2 with TRBJ2-7; 9 bases line up with TRBD2. CDR1 is SNHLY, CDR2 FYNNEI, per germline. The V gene end was trimmed by 7 bases and the J gene end by 9 bases; junction bases not matched to a gene: 7. The CDR3 length is 12 residues. In DNA form, the CDR3 reads TGTGCCAGCATCGGGCTAGCGGGATGGCAGTACTTC. Amino acids: CASIGLAGWQYF.

The chain joins TRBV30 to TRBJ1-1; D unresolved. This CDR3 has 13 residues. The germline V and J ends were trimmed by 5 bases and 5 bases, with 15 bases remaining between them. From germline, CDR1 is GTSNPN and CDR2 SVGIG (reference sequence). The DNA for the CDR3 is TGTGCCTGGCGGACGTCCGAGTTTACTGAAGCTTTCTTT. The encoded protein is CAWRTSEFTEAFF.

The rearrangement links TRBV19 to TRBJ1-1, with D perhaps TRBD1 (5 bases). The germline V and J ends were trimmed by 4 bases and 0 bases, with 9 bases remaining between them. CDR1 LNHDA and CDR2 SQIVND come from the germline V gene (reference sequence). The CDR3 totals 14 residues. DNA for the CDR3: TGTGCCAGTAGTAGAAAGGGGATGAACACTGAAGCTTTCTTT. This gives the protein CASSRKGMNTEAFF.

The J gene is TRBJ2-7, the V gene TRBV18, with 7 bases aligning to TRBD2. The CDR3 sequence is 15 residues long. CDR1 is KGHSH and CDR2 is LQKENI in the germline V gene. The ends lost 3 bases at V and 0 bases at J; junction bases unmatched: 5. CDR3 coding DNA: TGTGCCAGCTCACCTGGGGGGGGGAACTCCTACGAGCAGTACTTC. This encodes CASSPGGGNSYEQYF.

The rearrangement uses TRBV19 and TRBJ2-1; 11 bases agree with TRBD2. The CDR3 length is 15 residues. V lost 3 bases and J lost 5; bases outside the gene matches: 3. Germline assignment: CDR1 LNHDA and CDR2 SQIVND (reference sequence). The CDR3, as DNA: TGTGCCAGTAGTATTAGGACTAGCGGGCACAATGAGCAGTTCTTC. This codes for CASSIRTSGHNEQFF.

The chain recombines TRBV19 with TRBJ1-5, with D uncertain. CDR3 size: 17 residues. The germline gives CDR1 LNHDA, CDR2 SQIVND (reference sequence). V shed 3 bases and J shed 7 bases, with 22 bases lying between them. Here the CDR3 DNA reads TGTGCCAGTAGTATGGAAGGAATCGGGAATGTGGGACAGCCCCAGCATTTT. Translating gives CASSMEGIGNVGQPQHF. Variable domain in full (rest from reference TRBV19 and TRBJ1-5): DGGITQSPKYLFRKEGQNVTLSCEQNLNHDAMYWYRQDPGQGLRLIYYSQIVNDFQKGDIAEGYSVSREKKESFPLTVTSAQKNPTAFYLCASSMEGIGNVGQPQHFGDGTRLSIL.

CDR3 sequence (DNA): TGTGCCAGCAGTTACTCCGGGAGCGGAACCGGGGAGCTGTTTTTT. It translates to CASSYSGSGTGELFF. V is TRBV6-6 and J is TRBJ2-2; TRBD2 might be the D (6 bases). The V gene's germline CDR1 is MNHNY and CDR2 SVGAGI (reference sequence). The CDR3 covers 15 residues. V was clipped by 0 bases and J by 5 bases, with 10 bases between them.

The chain is built from TRBV7-6 and TRBJ2-1; 9 bases map to TRBD2. Germline V gene sequence: CDR1 SGHVS, CDR2 FNYEAQ. The CDR3 totals 13 residues. V gave up 6 bases and J gave up 8 bases; unmatched junction bases: 5. CDR3 region: CASRASGIDEQFF. CDR3 coding DNA: TGTGCCAGCAGGGCTAGCGGGATAGATGAGCAGTTCTTC.

The gene calls are TRBV5-1 and TRBJ2-3; D is undetermined. In germline, CDR1 is SGHRS, CDR2 YFSETQ. Trimming cost V 5 bases and J 3 bases, with 4 bases left between them. CDR3 length: 11 residues. The CDR3: CASRGTDTQYF. In DNA form, the CDR3 reads TGCGCCAGCAGAGGGACAGATACGCAGTATTTT. The complete variable domain, with remaining parts taken from reference TRBV5-1 and TRBJ2-3, reads KAGVTQTPRYLIKTRGQQVTLSCSPISGHRSVSWYQQTPGQGLQFLFEYFSETQRNKGNFPGRFSGRQFSNSRSEMNVSTLELGDSALYLCASRGTDTQYFGPGTRLTVL.

To note about this clone: Other DNA sequences within the sample encode an identical CDR3. The J gene is TRBJ2-7, the V gene TRBV10-2, with D hard to call. The CDR3 totals 11 residues. Germline V lookup: CDR1 WSHSY, CDR2 SAAADI. V dropped 0 bases and J dropped 3 bases, with 0 bases sitting between them. The CDR3 loop reads CASSESYEQYF. CDR3 nucleotides: TGCGCCAGCAGTGAGTCCTACGAGCAGTACTTC.

This chain joins TRBV5-1 and TRBJ2-1, with a tentative D call TRBD2 (5 bases). CDR1 is SGHRS, CDR2 YFSETQ, per germline. This CDR3 is 14 amino acids long. Trimming took off 1 base at V and 3 bases at J, with 8 bases between the two ends. In nucleotides, the CDR3 is TGCGCCAGCAGCTTGCGGGAATACTACAATGAGCAGTTCTTC. Its protein is CASSLREYYNEQFF.